Below are 4 T cell receptor beta chains sequenced from a single sample in a study of shared clonotypes between healthy human individuals. Assay used: immunoSEQ multiplex PCR; TCRdb lists only in-frame clones, some missing. The data hold more than 550,000 clones, with 92% observed a single time. CD8 cells regarded as naive lacked CD45RO, were positively chosen for CCR7, and omitted terminally differentiated effector memory CD45RA+ cells. The material sequenced was naive CD8+ T cells sorted from blood. The source is a young man in good health.

The chain uses TRBV5-5 and TRBJ2-3; TRBD2 agrees at 10 bases. This CDR3 spans 15 amino acids. Per the germline V gene, CDR1 is SGHKS and CDR2 is YYEKEE (reference sequence). V dropped 7 bases and J dropped 3; count of bases not matched to a gene: 8. CDR3 DNA: TGTGCCAGCGCCCCAAGCGGGAGGGGTACAGATACGCAGTATTTT. This encodes CASAPSGRGTDTQYF.

The chain links TRBV18 to TRBJ2-7; TRBD2 matches at 8 bases. J was trimmed by 4 bases and V by 3 bases; bases with no gene match: 5. This CDR3 is built from 14 residues. CDR1 and CDR2 (germline): KGHSH, LQKENI. CDR3 DNA sequence: TGTGCCAGCTCACCTCAGCGGGAGTTGTACGAGCAGTACTTC. Protein product: CASSPQRELYEQYF.

CDR3 loop: CASSLFGVQGTYYEQYF. The CDR3 DNA reads as TGTGCCAGCAGCTTGTTTGGCGTACAGGGAACCTACTACGAGCAGTACTTC. The gene calls are TRBV5-4 and TRBJ2-7, with D possibly being TRBD1 (6 bases). Germline assignment: CDR1 SGHNT and CDR2 YYREEE (reference sequence). V lost 1 base to trimming and J lost 3 bases, with 20 bases between them. The CDR3 has 17 residues.

This chain connects TRBV6-5 to TRBJ2-7, with a weak D call TRBD2 (6 bases). The V gene lost 8 bases and the J gene lost 2 bases, with 10 bases spanning the gap. Germline values: CDR1 MNHEY, CDR2 SVGAGI. The CDR3 consists of 12 residues. In nucleotides, the CDR3 is TGTGCCAGCGGGGGGAATCCCTACGAGCAGTACTTC. It translates to CASGGNPYEQYF.